This T cell receptor (beta chain) came from a study of cytomegalovirus exposure and HLA in healthy donors. The PCR had 60 Vbeta and 13 Jbeta primers. Original analysis: In a later analysis, 70 million to 80 million unique TCR beta chains included roughly 11 million shared by two or more donors. Sequencing used immunoSEQ multiplex PCR; TCRdb keeps in-frame clones, though not all of them. V, J and clone size reflect that table, while D and trimming were determined from the DNA. The sample includes around 160,000 clones, 65% to 80% seen only once; the top ten take approximately 2.9%. Germline lookup yields CDR1 SNHLY and CDR2 FYNNEI. J gave up 3 bases and V 3 bases, and 14 bases lay outside the gene matches. The CDR3 loop spans 17 amino acids. A word on this clone: What it binds is unknown.

Overall study findings and caveats: An assumption of roughly uniform sequencing depth across donors underlay the presence/absence analyses. Exclusion applied to some V segments, including TRBV6-2 and TRBV6-3, as they were indistinguishable. For most TCR beta V segments, an earlier analysis put the productive rate at about 90% or about 30% of the time.

The J gene is TRBJ2-7, the V gene TRBV2; 7 bases are shared with TRBD1. The receptor comes from a woman in her 40s in good health and CMV-seropositive. Sequenced sample: PBMCs. In DNA form, the CDR3 reads TGTGCCAGCAGTGACCTTTTTGACAGGGCTTCTCGCTACGAGCAGTACTTC. It yields the protein CASSDLFDRASRYEQYF. Together with reference TRBV2 and TRBJ2-7, the CDR3 gives the full variable domain: EPEVTQTPSHQVTQMGQEVILRCVPISNHLYFYWYRQILGQKVEFLVSFYNNEISEKSEIFDDQFSVERPDGSNFTLKIRSTKLEDSAMYFCASSDLFDRASRYEQYFGPGTRLTVT.